This TCR beta chain was recorded in a study of Tregs in tolerant kidney transplant recipients (dated by TCRdb to about 2019). About the study as a whole: Other Treg samples came from an approximately 3-day mixed lymphocyte reaction with belatacept, some followed by a roughly 5-day donor restimulation, before sorting recipient CD4+CD25+CD127- cells. Antibodies distinguished recipient from donor cells when sorting primary belatacept mixed lymphocyte reaction cultures. The study applied TCRbeta sequencing to find donor-specific regulatory T cells before combined kidney and bone marrow transplantation and then followed those same cells after transplant. TCRbeta repertoire sequencing was used in 3 healthy controls to compare several methods for expanding Tregs specific for an allogeneic donor. Results and caveats for the whole study, not just this receptor: The study was limited by small patient numbers, and the findings need validation in larger populations and under other immunosuppression protocols. The most biologically relevant and donor-specific TCRbeta repertoire appeared to be identified by expanding Tregs with activated donor B cells. Biological reproducibility was not directly assessed, although technical replication error appeared to be minimal.

For TCRbeta CDR3 sequencing, genomic DNA from the sorted cells was extracted using the QIAGEN DNeasy Blood and Tissue Kit. Through immunoSEQ, high-throughput TCRbeta CDR3 sequencing was done commercially, including PCR amplification with internal controls and bias correction. The published analysis was carried out like this. A unique productive TCRbeta sequence was defined by the CDR3 nucleotide sequence when primers matched, and otherwise by the CDR3 amino acid sequence together with the Vbeta and Jbeta genes. Donor-reactive sequences were defined as at least 5-fold expanded in CFSE-low cells versus unstimulated cells, with frequency of at least 0.01% in CFSE-low cells. Jensen-Shannon divergence calculated on the top 100 TCRbeta sequences ranked by frequency was used to measure repertoire divergence. For any sample with multiple sequencing runs, sorting error was corrected in each run separately before the runs were pooled. TCRdb retrieved this table from immuneACCESS and kept in-frame rearrangements only. Not all clones are present; in checked studies, unresolved V genes account for under half, and no reason is known for the remainder. V and J calls plus clone size are reproduced from that table; the DNA served to infer D and trimming. In all, the sample holds just over 30,000 clones, and approximately 83% of those were seen once. Of the sample, approximately 2% falls within the top ten clones.

To note about this clone: Its binding antigen is unknown. It has no much larger one-base neighbor in the sample; base qualities were not kept.

Per the germline V gene, SGHRS is the CDR1 and YFSETQ is the CDR2. From the cysteine up to the phenylalanine, the CDR3 has a length of 13 residues. The retained sequence is limited to the CDR3, 39 bases, with the frame set at the first base. V is cut back by 3 bases and J by 3 bases, with 2 bases in the junction unmatched. Healthy control blood was obtained either as purchased buffy coats or from healthy volunteers. Healthy control blood was separated into PBMCs by Ficoll density gradient and cryopreserved, and patient PBMCs were collected both before and after transplant. The source is a human donor in good health. The sequencing sample was made of Tregs from blood cultured with allogeneic cells. The chain is assembled from TRBV5-1 and TRBJ1-1; TRBD1 matches 7 bases in the middle. The DNA reads as follows: TGCGCCAGCAGCTCGGACAGGTACACTGAAGCTTTCTTT. It encodes CASSSDRYTEAFF.